One TCR beta chain is described in this entry. The data are from a study of blood T cell repertoires in COVID-19. Turning to the study itself: Acute-phase and convalescent COVID-19 samples originated in the United States, Italy and Spain. Sources were T cells, B-cell-depleted T cells, or PBMCs; the material itself was cDNA or gDNA.

Germline assignment: CDR1 SGHKS and CDR2 YYEKEE (reference sequence). This CDR3 is 14 amino acids long. Deletions cut 6 bases from V and 4 bases from J, with 16 bases between. Categorization into cohorts depended on clinical history that participants reported. Per the study methods: For nucleated cells, counts were estimated from reference gene primer amplification. Sequenced by immunoSEQ multiplex PCR; TCRdb stores in-frame clones only, minus some. The DNA gave D and trimming, while V, J and clone size come from that table. The table records 250,000 to 300,000 clones, 85% of them present only once. The rearrangement uses TRBV5-5 and TRBJ1-2, with D possibly matching TRBD1 (5 bases). Input material: PBMCs or T cells enriched from blood (not recorded which). This clonotype originated in a woman between 45 and 60 years old who had been exposed to COVID-19. DNA of the CDR3: TGTGCCAGCACTGGAAAAGGACAAGCCTATGGCTACACCTTC. It translates to CASTGKGQAYGYTF.